The rows below give T cell receptor beta chains drawn from one sample of a study of T cell responses to AZD1222 COVID-19 vaccine. Some clones are missing from TCRdb's copy, which holds only in-frame ones; the method was immunoSEQ multiplex PCR. Of more than 150,000 clones listed, 85% to 90% are singletons. The source material was peripheral blood, sampled on day 0 of AZD1222 vaccination. These TCRs come from an adult in good health. CDR3s include the opening cysteine and the closing phenylalanine or tryptophan. Each record gives: J gene, V gene, clone size, D gene, CDR3 DNA, CDR3 protein. A D gene is named only where the DNA matches it firmly. Clone size is given for some rows only: seen once, a few or many times, or a class if the clone is expanded.

TRBJ2-7,TRBV7-9,NA,NA,TGTGCCAGCAGCTTAGTTGAAGGCTACGAGCAGTACTTC,CASSLVEGYEQYF
TRBJ2-7,TRBV27,NA,NA,TGTGCCAGCAGTTTAGAGCAGGGGAGGACCTACGAGCAGTACTTC,CASSLEQGRTYEQYF
TRBJ2-3,TRBV6-2/TRBV6-3,once,TRBD2,TGTGCCAGCAGCCTAGCGGGAGCCACAGATACGCAGTATTTT,CASSLAGATDTQYF
TRBJ1-1,TRBV19,NA,NA,TGTGCCAGTAGTAAAGGGGGTTCGGTCACTGAAGCTTTCTTT,CASSKGGSVTEAFF
TRBJ2-1,TRBV24-1,NA,TRBD2,TGTGCCACCAGTTACGGACTAGCGGGGTACAATGAGCAGTTCTTC,CATSYGLAGYNEQFF
TRBJ2-4,TRBV18,once,TRBD1,TGTGCCAGCTCACCGATAGGACAGGGCGGCAAAAACATTCAGTACTTC,CASSPIGQGGKNIQYF
TRBJ1-6,TRBV6-5,NA,NA,TGTGCCAGCAGTTACTCGATGACAACCGGAGGTTCACCCCTCCACTTT,CASSYSMTTGGSPLHF
TRBJ1-5,TRBV2,NA,NA,TGTGCCAGCAGCCTAGGGCAGGCGAGCAATCAGCCCCAGCATTTT,CASSLGQASNQPQHF
TRBJ1-2,TRBV25-1,NA,NA,TGTGCCAGCCGAGGGAACTATGGCTACACCTTC,CASRGNYGYTF
TRBJ1-2,TRBV11-1,NA,TRBD1,TGTGCCAGCAGCGACGACAGGGAAGGAGGCTACACCTTC,CASSDDREGGYTF
TRBJ2-7,TRBV5-1,NA,NA,TGCGCCAGCAGAAAGTCGGCGGGACTGGAGTCGAACGAGCAGTACTTC,CASRKSAGLESNEQYF
TRBJ2-3,TRBV3-1/TRBV3-2,NA,TRBD1,TGTGCCAGCAGCCAGACCGAGGGGGCCCTCACAGATACGCAGTATTTT,CASSQTEGALTDTQYF
TRBJ2-2,TRBV19,few,NA,TGTGCCAGTAGTATGGTCACCGGGGAGCTGTTTTTT,CASSMVTGELFF
TRBJ2-3,TRBV6-5,NA,NA,TGTGCCAGCAGTCGAAATGCCATACCAGATACGCAGTATTTT,CASSRNAIPDTQYF
TRBJ1-5,TRBV30,NA,NA,TGTGCCTGGAGTGTCAGGGTTAATCAGCCCCAGCATTTT,CAWSVRVNQPQHF
TRBJ2-7,TRBV15,NA,NA,TGTGCCACCTCCCCGGACGGAGGTTACGAGCAGTACTTC,CATSPDGGYEQYF
TRBJ2-7,TRBV4-3,once,TRBD1,TGCGCCAGCAGCCATCGACAGGGCGCCTACGAGCAGTACTTC,CASSHRQGAYEQYF
TRBJ1-5,TRBV6-1,NA,TRBD1,TGTGCCAGCAGTGAAATGGGACAGCAAAATCAGCCCCAGCATTTT,CASSEMGQQNQPQHF
TRBJ1-5,TRBV28,NA,NA,TGTGCCAGCAGTACAATCACAGGGAGGCAGCCCCAGCATTTT,CASSTITGRQPQHF
TRBJ2-2,TRBV2,NA,NA,TGTGCCAGCAGTGAGGGAACCGGGACCCTAAGGTGGGGTCCGCACCGCAGGGAGCTGTTTTTT,CASSEGTGTLRWGPHRRELFF
TRBJ2-3,TRBV10-1,NA,NA,TGCGCCAGCAGTCCTAGCGGCACAGATACGCAGTATTTT,CASSPSGTDTQYF
TRBJ2-5,TRBV20-1,NA,TRBD2,TGCAGTGCTAGTAACGCGGGGGGGCCCCAAGAGACCCAGTACTTC,CSASNAGGPQETQYF